The clone carrying this T cell receptor (beta chain) was detected only a few times. The antigen remains unidentified. At one boundary the junction diverges from the germline segment, which might be a read error. The CDR3 extends over 13 amino acids. This sample stems from a study of T cell repertoires in cytomegalovirus infection. TCRdb redid the calling of the reads with MiXCR, one entry per CDR3 protein. Of 680,000 or so distinct CDR3 sequences listed, 30% to 40% are singletons. Findings of the study overall: In two of eight donors, the top clonotype was HLA-C-restricted CMV-specific.

This sequence originates from a human donor in good health (CMV status not recorded). Some clones in this sample may be carry-over from other donors' samples. Specimen: cultured PBMCs, collected from culture after CMV antigen stimulation. The chain joins TRBV12-3 or TRBV12-4 to TRBJ2-3, with D possibly called TRBD1 or TRBD2 (5 bases each). The CDR3 loop reads CASRLEGRDTQYF. CDR3 DNA: TGTGCCAGCAGATTAGAGGGGCGCGATACGCAGTATTTT.